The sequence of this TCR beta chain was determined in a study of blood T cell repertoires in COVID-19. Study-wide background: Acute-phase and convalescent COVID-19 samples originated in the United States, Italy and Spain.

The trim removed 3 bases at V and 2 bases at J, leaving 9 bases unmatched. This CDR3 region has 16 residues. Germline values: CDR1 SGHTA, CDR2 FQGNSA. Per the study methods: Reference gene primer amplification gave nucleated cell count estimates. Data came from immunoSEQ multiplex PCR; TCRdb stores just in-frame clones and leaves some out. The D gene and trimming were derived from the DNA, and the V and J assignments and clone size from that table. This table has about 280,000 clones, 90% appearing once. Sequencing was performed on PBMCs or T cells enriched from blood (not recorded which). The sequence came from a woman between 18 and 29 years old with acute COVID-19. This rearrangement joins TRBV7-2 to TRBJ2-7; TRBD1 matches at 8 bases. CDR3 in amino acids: CASSLRAGGLTYEQYF. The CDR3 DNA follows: TGTGCCAGCAGCTTGAGAGCAGGGGGCTTAACCTACGAGCAGTACTTC.